This T cell receptor beta chain came from a study of identical twins. The CDR3 totals 15 residues. Looked up from germline, CDR1 is PRHDT and CDR2 is FYEKMQ (reference sequence). The ends were cut back, 5 bases at V and 10 bases at J, with 20 bases in the middle. MiXCR, run by TCRdb on the 5' RACE reads, gives a single entry per CDR3 protein. This sample has roughly 220,000 distinct CDR3 sequences, with over 5.5% found just once. This clonotype has just a few counts. These same records also appear under a second study, on T cells expressing NK-cell markers. That report adds: In a handful of donors, dominant CD3+CD56+NKG2C+ clones formed about 1.0-8% of CD8+ cells.

Sequencing was carried out using CD8+ T cells sorted from blood. The chain links TRBV13 to TRBJ1-4, with a tentative D call TRBD1 (6 bases). The receptor was derived from a woman aged 18-30 years in good health. CDR3 coding DNA: TGTGCCAGCAGCCCTCTTAGGGGGGAGGGCGGAAAACTGTTTTTT. Its translation is CASSPLRGEGGKLFF.